The T cell receptor (beta chain) described here comes from a study of T cells in Graves' hyperthyroidism and ophthalmopathy. The TCR beta CDR3 regions underwent amplification using RNA transcripts as the source. First-round RT-PCR of the TCR CDR3 relied on the HTBI primer set. TCRdb ran MiXCR on the multiplex PCR reads and lists one entry per CDR3 protein. The table records around 300,000 distinct CDR3 sequences, roughly 13% of them present only once. CDR1 and CDR2 (germline): MDHEN, SYDVKM. The CDR3 has 15 residues. Trimming took 3 bases from V and 6 from J, leaving 12 bases between them. This clonotype was counted at least ten times.

This TCR came from a woman between 40 and 55 years old with Graves' hyperthyroidism. The source material was blood. The chain is built from TRBV28 and TRBJ1-6, with D perhaps matching TRBD1 (5 bases). CDR3 residues: CASSLSRQLNSPLHF. Here the CDR3 DNA reads TGTGCCAGCAGTTTGTCTCGACAGCTTAATTCACCCCTCCACTTT.